This record concerns one T cell receptor beta chain sequence. Using RNA transcripts, the TCR beta CDR3 regions were amplified. RT-PCR in the first round used HTBI primers; a second-round multiplex PCR followed. TCRdb re-called the multiplex PCR reads with MiXCR, one entry per CDR3 protein. The sample carries hundreds of thousands of distinct CDR3 sequences, 45% recorded once. This record belongs to a study of Graves' ophthalmopathy and Graves' hyperthyroidism. Overall study context: Peripheral blood (taken before any treatment) was collected at initial diagnosis.

Moderate-to-severe activity, CAS at least 3, NOSPECS at least 4 and duration under 3 months characterized donors with ophthalmopathy. What was sequenced was peripheral blood. The receptor's source is an adult man with Graves' ophthalmopathy.

CDR3: CASSPSGNGADTQYF. The DNA of the CDR3 is TGTGCCAGCAGCCCAAGCGGTAACGGTGCAGATACGCAGTATTTT. The chain has TRBV7-9 and TRBJ2-3; possibly TRBD2 for D (5 bases). CDR3 length equals 15 residues. V was shortened by 5 bases and J by 4 bases, with 16 bases between the two germline ends. Germline assignment: CDR1 SEHNR and CDR2 FQNEAQ (reference sequence).